Reported below is one T cell receptor beta chain. This may come from a read error, since a much larger clone is one base off. Both TCR beta VDJ combination and CDR3 sequence profiling were carried out. Genomic DNA was the template for this profiling. TCRdb re-called the reads with MiXCR, one entry per CDR3 protein. The sample contains about 220,000 distinct CDR3 sequences, approximately 50% of which appear only once. The data derive from a study of CD8+CD57+ T cells in acquired aplastic anemia. Whoever was chosen for sequencing had shown CD8+CD57+ cell expansion by flow cytometry. This CDR3 region has 13 residues. The germline V gene encodes CDR1 SNHLY and CDR2 FYNNEI.

The V call is TRBV2, the J call TRBJ2-5; a weak D match, TRBD1 (6 bases). The tail of the sequence fits TRBJ2-7 better, so the J call may be wrong. Input material: sorted CD4+, CD8+, or CD8+CD57+ T cells (not recorded which) from PBMCs. The sequence derives from a human donor with aplastic anemia. This CDR3 reads CASSPGQLYEQYF. In nucleotides, the CDR3 is TGTGCCAGCAGCCCCGGACAGCTCTACGAGCAGTACTTC.